These 10 T cell receptor beta chains came from one sample sequenced in a study of CD8+CD57+ T cells in acquired aplastic anemia. An expansion of CD8+CD57+ cells by flow cytometry had been shown in patients chosen for sequencing. The template used for profiling TCR beta VDJ and CDR3 was genomic DNA. TCRdb independently ran MiXCR on the reads; one entry per CDR3 protein. This table has more than 95,000 distinct CDR3 sequences, almost 40% appearing once. The specimen was sorted CD4+, CD8+, or CD8+CD57+ T cells (not recorded which) from PBMCs. The receptors were gathered from a human donor with aplastic anemia.

This clonotype was observed many times. The rearrangement joins TRBV29-1 to TRBJ1-1, with D maybe TRBD1 (6 bases). CDR3 size: 12 residues. Germline CDR1 and CDR2: SQVTM and ANQGSEA. Between the trimmed V and J ends, which lost 6 bases and 0 bases, there was a span of 8 bases. The CDR3: CSVGHLNTEAFF. CDR3 bases: TGCAGCGTGGGACACTTGAACACTGAAGCTTTCTTT.

There are a few counts of this clonotype. A much larger clone sits a single nucleotide away, making a read error possible. The chain joins TRBV9 to TRBJ2-3; tentative D call: TRBD1 (6 bases). The J call may be in error: the DNA end matches TRBJ1-5 better. CDR1 and CDR2 from the germline V gene are SGDLS and YYNGEE. This CDR3 has 13 amino acids. The CDR3 sequence is CASSTGTWDTQHF. The DNA of the CDR3 is TGTGCCAGCAGCACAGGGACTTGGGATACGCAGCATTTT.

The chain combines TRBV5-1 with TRBJ1-6, with D perhaps matching TRBD1 (5 bases). The V end was cut by 0 bases, the J end by 10 bases, with 8 bases between. Germline CDR1 and CDR2: SGHRS and YFSETQ. The CDR3 loop spans 13 amino acids. For the CDR3, the DNA is TGCGCCAGCAGCTTGGGGGGGGGATCACCCCTCCACTTT. Its translation is CASSLGGGSPLHF.

V and J are TRBV6-1 and TRBJ2-7; D may be TRBD1 (6 bases). The V end was cut by 0 bases, the J end by 4 bases, with 16 bases between. This CDR3 comprises 16 residues. Germline assignment: CDR1 MNHNS and CDR2 SASEGT. The CDR3 DNA follows: TGTGCCAGCAGTGAAGCGGAACCCCCGGGACAATACGAGCAGTACTTC. Protein sequence: CASSEAEPPGQYEQYF.

This clonotype was observed at least ten times. This chain joins TRBV6-5 and TRBJ1-1, with 7 bases identical to TRBD1. This CDR3 contains 14 residues. V was clipped by 0 bases and J by 3 bases; unmatched bases: 1. The V gene's germline CDR1 is MNHEY and CDR2 SVGAGI. The CDR3: CASSYSQGDTEAFF. The CDR3 bases are TGTGCCAGCAGTTACTCCCAGGGGGACACTGAAGCTTTCTTT.

The chain has TRBV18 and TRBJ1-1, with TRBD1 identical over 8 bases. This CDR3 region has 18 residues. Per germline, CDR1 KGHSH and CDR2 LQKENI. V was clipped by 2 bases and J by 0 bases; unmatched bases: 11. The CDR3 is CASSPNRGGTGLNTEAFF. The CDR3, as DNA: TGTGCCAGCTCACCAAATCGTGGCGGGACAGGTTTGAACACTGAAGCTTTCTTT.

This clonotype appeared many times. The chain joins TRBV7-7 to TRBJ1-1; D not certain. V gave up 0 bases and J gave up 0 bases, with 2 bases separating them. The CDR3 is made up of 13 amino acids. Per the germline V gene, CDR1 is SSHAT and CDR2 is FNYEAQ (reference sequence). CDR3 nucleotides: TGTGCCAGCAGCTTAGCGCTGAACACTGAAGCTTTCTTT. Translating it yields CASSLALNTEAFF.

In its sample, this clonotype was seen many times. The V and J genes are TRBV5-1 and TRBJ1-1; no clear D. The CDR3 loop spans 13 amino acids. Germline values: CDR1 SGHRS, CDR2 YFSETQ. The V gene lost 5 bases and the J gene lost 1 base, with 9 bases spanning the gap. CDR3 nucleotides: TGCGCCAGCAGTCAGGACGGGAACACTGAAGCTTTCTTT. It is translated as CASSQDGNTEAFF.

This clonotype showed up many times. The CDR3: CASSTLGDTIYF. Here the CDR3 DNA reads TGTGCCAGCAGTACCCTAGGGGACACCATATATTTT. V usage is TRBV28 and J usage is TRBJ1-3; D is possibly TRBD1 (5 bases). The V gene's germline CDR1 is MDHEN and CDR2 SYDVKM. Trimming cost V 5 bases and J 8 bases, with 10 bases left between them. The CDR3 extends over 12 amino acids.

At least ten counts were recorded for this clonotype. The chain employs TRBV7-9 and TRBJ1-1, with no clear D. The germline gives CDR1 SEHNR, CDR2 FQNEAQ (reference sequence). The CDR3 totals 14 residues. Deletions cut 3 bases from V and 1 base from J, with 9 bases between. The CDR3 DNA is TGTGCCAGCAGCTTTTTTGGCAGGAACACTGAAGCTTTCTTT. Its translation: CASSFFGRNTEAFF.